The sequence of this TCR beta chain was determined in a study of shared clonotypes between healthy human individuals. Study conclusions and caveats: Sharing across four donors was highest in naive CD4 (roughly 5%) and lowest in memory CD8 (0.4%).

To note about this clone: Its antigen is unknown.

Profiled with immunoSEQ multiplex PCR; TCRdb holds only in-frame clones, not every one. The data show around 2.3 million clones, with about 94% seen just once and around 0.13% held by the top ten. Study donors comprised healthy, HIV-negative adults devoid of recent acute infection or vaccination. Sequencing used naive CD4+ T cells sorted from blood. Subset indicated: CD45RA+ positively selected. The sequence was obtained from a young man in good health.

In DNA form, the CDR3 reads TGTGCCAGCAGCGACGGGGCATTCTCTGGGGAGACCCAGTACTTC. It yields the protein CASSDGAFSGETQYF. The chain is built from TRBV11-3 and TRBJ2-5; perhaps D is TRBD1 or TRBD2 (5 bases each). V shed 5 bases and J shed 5 bases, with 18 bases lying between them. This CDR3 has 15 amino acids. Per the germline V gene, CDR1 is SGHNT and CDR2 is YENEEA.